Shown below are 26 T cell receptor beta chains from a single sample sequenced in a study of T cell repertoires in cytomegalovirus infection. TCRdb re-called the reads through MiXCR, storing one row per CDR3 protein. This sample has about 740,000 distinct CDR3 sequences, with 35% found just once. Specimen: PBMCs. These receptor sequences come from a human donor in good health (CMV status not recorded). Some clones in this sample may be carry-over from other donors' samples.

The gene calls are TRBV7-8 and TRBJ2-3, with TRBD2 matching 14 bases. J lost 0 bases, V lost 4 bases, and 9 bases had no gene match. Looked up from germline, CDR1 is SGHVS and CDR2 is FQNEAQ. The CDR3 is 19 amino acids. CDR3 amino acids: CASSSRGTSGGASTDTQYF. In DNA form, the CDR3 reads TGTGCCAGCAGCTCACGAGGGACTAGCGGGGGAGCTAGCACAGATACGCAGTATTTT.

The chain recombines TRBV4-1 with TRBJ1-1; 8 positions agree with TRBD1. Trimming removed 0 bases from V and 9 bases from J; junction bases left unmatched: 6. The CDR3 has 14 amino acids. Germline lookup yields CDR1 MGHRA and CDR2 YSYEKL. The DNA for the CDR3 is TGCGCCAGCAGCCAAGATGGGAACAGGGGGAAAGCTTTCTTT. Translated: CASSQDGNRGKAFF.

The chain joins TRBV7-8 to TRBJ2-2; 10 bases are a match to TRBD1. Looked up from germline, CDR1 is SGHVS and CDR2 is FQNEAQ. The CDR3 length is 21 residues. V gave up 0 bases and J gave up 5 bases; unmatched junction bases: 18. In DNA, the CDR3 is TGTGCCAGCAGCTTAGCCTCAAAGGGTTTCACCGGACAGGGGGTTACCGGGGAGCTGTTTTTT. Its protein is CASSLASKGFTGQGVTGELFF. The whole variable domain, filled in from reference TRBV7-8 and TRBJ2-2, reads GAGVSQSPRYKVAKRGQDVALRCDPISGHVSLFWYQQALGQGPEFLTYFQNEAQLDKSGLPSDRFFAERPEGSVSTLKIQRTQQEDSAVYLCASSLASKGFTGQGVTGELFFGEGSRLTVL.

The chain has TRBV9 and TRBJ2-7, with 10 bases fitting TRBD1. Germline V gene sequence: CDR1 SGDLS, CDR2 YYNGEE. Losses at the gene ends were 8 bases for V and 3 bases for J; bases not matched to a gene: 11. The CDR3 consists of 15 residues. The CDR3 here is CASSGAGTGVYEQYF. The DNA for the CDR3 is TGTGCCAGTAGTGGGGCCGGGACAGGGGTCTACGAGCAGTACTTC.

This clonotype has more than one count but fewer than ten. V gene TRBV28 combines with J gene TRBJ2-7; a possible D gene is TRBD2 (7 bases). The CDR3 consists of 14 residues. V shed 6 bases and J shed 2 bases, with 14 bases lying between them. Germline CDR1 and CDR2: MDHEN and SYDVKM. The CDR3 DNA reads as TGTGCCAGCAGCTCCGGGGGGCTCACCTACGAGCAGTACTTC. It specifies CASSSGGLTYEQYF.

This rearrangement joins TRBV12-3 or TRBV12-4 to TRBJ2-1; TRBD1 matches 12 bases. The ends lost 5 bases at V and 8 bases at J; junction bases unmatched: 16. This CDR3 comprises 18 residues. Here the CDR3 reads CASSRRDRGPKVRDEQFF. The CDR3 DNA is TGTGCCAGCAGTCGCCGGGACAGGGGGCCCAAGGTTAGGGATGAGCAGTTCTTC.

In this sample, this clonotype turned up many times. The chain recombines TRBV7-2 with TRBJ2-4; D unresolved. V lost 5 bases to trimming and J lost 0 bases, with 5 bases between them. The CDR3 runs to 13 residues. The germline gives CDR1 SGHTA, CDR2 FQGNSA. CDR3 amino acids: CASSPLAKNIQYF. The CDR3 DNA follows: TGTGCCAGCAGCCCCCTAGCCAAAAACATTCAGTACTTC.

CDR3 coding DNA: TGTGCCAGCGACCCGCAGGGAAACACCGGGGAGCTGTTTTTT. This codes for CASDPQGNTGELFF. The chain is built from TRBV18 and TRBJ2-2, with TRBD1 as a possible D gene (5 bases). The CDR3 runs 14 residues. The germline V gene has CDR1 KGHSH and CDR2 LQKENI. The germline V and J ends were trimmed by 8 bases and 2 bases, with 12 bases remaining between them. Complete variable domain (other parts from reference TRBV18 and TRBJ2-2): NAGVMQNPRHLVRRRGQEARLRCSPMKGHSHVYWYRQLPEEGLKFMVYLQKENIIDESGMPKERFSAEFPKEGPSILRIQQVVRGDSAAYFCASDPQGNTGELFFGEGSRLTVL.

This clonotype has a count of ten or more. J is TRBJ2-7 and V is TRBV11-1; a weak D match, TRBD2 (5 bases). The CDR3 sequence is 12 residues long. Per germline, CDR1 SGHAT and CDR2 FQDESV (reference sequence). V was cut by 2 bases and J by 3 bases, with 5 bases left in between. This CDR3 is CASSLRDYEQYF. The CDR3 DNA sequence: TGTGCCAGCAGCTTACGGGACTACGAGCAGTACTTC.

This clonotype was seen at least ten times. The chain employs TRBV7-6 and TRBJ1-2, with D possibly being TRBD1 (6 bases). Trimming cost V 3 bases and J 4 bases, with 9 bases left between them. Germline-derived CDR1 and CDR2 are SGHVS and FNYEAQ. The CDR3 totals 13 residues. CDR3 DNA: TGTGCCAGCAGCTTTCCAGGGGCCTATGGCTACACCTTC. It translates to CASSFPGAYGYTF.

On this clonotype itself: Given the absence of the conserved phenylalanine or tryptophan at the CDR3 end, a read error is likely. The DNA is left out, because the CDR3 cannot be placed on it with certainty; the CDR3 is given as TCRdb lists it. The gene calls are TRBV7-2 and TRBJ2-1; no check of the table's D call, TRBD2, against the DNA was made. The CDR3 is 13 residues long, counting both termini. Germline V gene sequence: CDR1 SGHTA, CDR2 FQGNSA. The CDR3 loop is CASSADPGRAWLL.

This sequence joins TRBV12-3 or TRBV12-4 and TRBJ2-7, with 9 bases aligning to TRBD2. The CDR3 is 13 amino acids. The junction had 7 bases not matched to a gene; V was cut back by 4 bases and J by 9 bases. DNA of the CDR3: TGTGCCAGCAGTTCCGGACTAGCGTATTGGCAGTACTTC. Its translation: CASSSGLAYWQYF.

The gene calls are TRBV28 and TRBJ1-2; no reliable D call. V was trimmed by 8 bases and J by 6 bases, leaving 22 bases between them. This CDR3 region has 15 residues. Germline V gene lookup returns CDR1 MDHEN and CDR2 SYDVKM. The CDR3 sequence is CASGSRRGLVNGYTF. CDR3 nucleotide sequence: TGTGCCAGCGGCTCCCGTCGAGGCCTGGTGAATGGCTACACCTTC.

Of note for this clonotype: A junction boundary mismatches the germline segment, possibly from a read error. The chain joins TRBV20-1 to TRBJ1-5; TRBD1 agrees at 8 bases. The CDR3 sequence is 16 residues long. CDR1 and CDR2 from the germline V gene are DFQATT and SNEGSKA (reference sequence). CDR3 protein: CSAGTGGAYSNQTQHF. CDR3 sequence (DNA): TGCAGTGCTGGAACAGGGGGAGCCTATAGCAATCAGACCCAGCATTTT.

This clonotype was recorded a few times. This sequence joins TRBV12-3 or TRBV12-4 and TRBJ1-5, with 7 bases lining up with TRBD1. This CDR3 is built from 16 residues. Losses at the gene ends were 5 bases for V and 9 bases for J; bases not matched to a gene: 16. The CDR3 DNA reads as TGTGCCAGCAGTCCCCCGGGTAGGGGGCGGGGTGGGCCCCAGCATTTT. Protein product: CASSPPGRGRGGPQHF.

The chain carries TRBV5-6 and TRBJ2-2; TRBD2 aligns across 7 bases. Germline V CDR1 and CDR2: SGHDT, YYEEEE. The CDR3 has 15 amino acids. After removal of 4 bases from V and 2 bases from J, the junction contained 5 bases not matched to a gene. The CDR3 coding sequence is TGTGCCAGCAGCGTGGGACTACTTAACACCGGGGAGCTGTTTTTT. Its protein is CASSVGLLNTGELFF.

Notes on this clonotype: It may be a read error: a sequence one base away is much more abundant. The missing conserved phenylalanine or tryptophan at the end of this CDR3 makes a read error likely. This rearrangement joins TRBV7-8 to TRBJ2-1; 10 nucleotides line up with TRBD1. After removal of 3 bases from V and 10 bases from J, the junction contained 12 bases not matched to a gene. Germline CDR1 reads SGHVS; CDR2 reads FQNEAQ. The CDR3 contains 16 residues. The CDR3 reads CASSFLGTGVYGEQFL. CDR3 in DNA: TGTGCCAGCAGCTTCCTAGGGACAGGGGTATATGGGGAGCAGTTCTTA.

J is TRBJ2-7 and V is TRBV29-1; 11 bases agree with TRBD1. The CDR3 covers 17 residues. From germline, CDR1 is SQVTM and CDR2 ANQGSEA. Germline trimming cut 1 base from V and 1 base from J; bases unmatched to any gene: 9. This CDR3 is CSVEGGQGESVSYEQYF. CDR3 DNA sequence: TGCAGCGTTGAAGGGGGACAGGGGGAAAGTGTTTCCTACGAGCAGTACTTC.

This clonotype was seen many times. V is TRBV7-2 and J is TRBJ1-2, with 8 bases aligning to TRBD1. Trimming at V came to 2 bases and at J to 4 bases, leaving 6 bases not matched to a gene. This CDR3 region has 15 residues. Per the germline V gene, CDR1 is SGHTA and CDR2 is FQGNSA. CDR3 bases: TGTGCCAGCAGCTTACGCCGAACAGGGGGCTATGGCTACACCTTC. This encodes CASSLRRTGGYGYTF.

The table lists this clonotype with a count of one. The chain joins TRBV30 to TRBJ1-1, with D possibly matching TRBD1 (5 bases). The germline gives CDR1 GTSNPN, CDR2 SVGIG (reference sequence). With 0 bases removed from V and 2 bases from J, the gap between germline ends came to 13 bases. This CDR3 region has 15 residues. CDR3 sequence: CAWSVHNGHNTEAFF. As DNA, the CDR3 is TGTGCCTGGAGTGTACACAACGGACACAACACTGAAGCTTTCTTT. Based on the CDR3 plus reference TRBV30 and TRBJ1-1, the full variable domain is SQTIHQWPATLVQPVGSPLSLECTVEGTSNPNLYWYRQAAGRGLQLLFYSVGIGQISSEVPQNLSASRPQDRQFILSSKKLLLSDSGFYLCAWSVHNGHNTEAFFGQGTRLTVV.

This clonotype was detected a few times. This rearrangement joins TRBV2 to TRBJ1-2; the match to TRBD1 covers 9 bases. The CDR3 length is 13 residues. Per the germline V gene, CDR1 is SNHLY and CDR2 is FYNNEI. V shed 6 bases and J 8 bases; nucleotides not matched to a gene: 7. CDR3 sequence: CASSRDREGGYTF. The DNA of the CDR3 is TGTGCCAGCAGCCGGGACAGGGAGGGGGGCTACACCTTC.

The sample holds a few counts of this clonotype. The chain employs TRBV7-9 and TRBJ1-2; D gene ambiguous. Trimming took 1 base from V and 2 from J, leaving 8 bases between them. Germline CDR1 SEHNR, CDR2 FQNEAQ (reference sequence). This CDR3 has 14 amino acids. Written as DNA, the CDR3 is TGTGCCAGCAGCTTAGTTGAAGGGAACTATGGCTACACCTTC. This sequence encodes CASSLVEGNYGYTF.

This clonotype turned up a few times. The chain joins TRBV5-7 to TRBJ2-1; D might be TRBD1 (6 bases). TRBV5-7 is flagged as an ORF with uncertain function. This CDR3 region has 18 residues. Between the trimmed V and J ends, which lost 0 bases and 7 bases, there was a span of 23 bases. CDR3 sequence: CASSLVEGETKQGNEQFF. The CDR3 nucleotides read TGTGCCAGCAGCTTGGTAGAGGGCGAGACTAAGCAGGGGAATGAGCAGTTCTTC.

This clonotype was seen many times. V and J are TRBV6-1 and TRBJ1-1; D not resolved. This CDR3 contains 18 residues. Germline CDR1 MNHNS, CDR2 SASEGT. V was trimmed by 6 bases and J by 4 bases, leaving 27 bases between them. CDR3 sequence reads: CASSPSLTGWVGGTEAFF. The CDR3 region has the DNA TGTGCCAGCAGCCCGTCCCTGACGGGTTGGGTGGGTGGCACTGAAGCTTTCTTT.

This clonotype was seen a few times. The J gene is TRBJ2-3, the V gene TRBV6-1; TRBD2 agrees at 8 bases. This CDR3 is 15 amino acids long. Germline V CDR1 and CDR2: MNHNS, SASEGT. V trimming: 3 bases; J trimming: 1 base; junction bases outside the gene matches: 3. CDR3 residues: CASSDKTSGTDTQYF. CDR3 DNA sequence: TGTGCCAGCAGTGATAAGACTAGCGGCACAGATACGCAGTATTTT.

This clonotype was found a few times. The chain is built from TRBV12-3 or TRBV12-4 and TRBJ2-4; 8 nucleotides match TRBD1. V gave up 5 bases and J gave up 0 bases; unmatched junction bases: 9. This CDR3 has 17 amino acids. For the CDR3, the DNA is TGTGCCAGCAGTCCCGTCGACAGGGGATTAGCCAAAAACATTCAGTACTTC. It encodes CASSPVDRGLAKNIQYF.